This T cell receptor beta chain was obtained from a study of early T cells in non-severe SARS-CoV-2 infection. Study details: From unsorted whole blood, bulk RNA was sequenced, and the chains remained unpaired.

Worth noting for this clonotype: Its antigen is still unknown.

The CDR3 sequence is 13 residues long. Broader study findings: Using VDJdb, the matching emphasized anti-spike CD8 responses while missing private and CD4 specificities.

Individually, cDNA molecules had unique molecular identifiers attached to them. TCRdb re-derived calls from the 5' RACE reads in MiXCR, one entry per CDR3 protein. This sample yields over 70,000 distinct CDR3 sequences, of which roughly an eighth are seen a single time; 6.5% to 8.5% belongs to the top ten. Input material: whole blood. The chain uses TRBV1 and TRBJ2-7; TRBD1 is taken as the D call from the table, unchecked against the DNA. TRBV1 is assigned pseudogene status. This clonotype was obtained from an adult who was a healthcare worker with PCR-confirmed SARS-CoV-2 infection or an uninfected control (not recorded which). This chain's CDR3 is CTSIARDGYEQYF. Written as DNA, the CDR3 is TGCACCAGCATCGCTCGGGACGGCTACGAGCAGTACTTC.